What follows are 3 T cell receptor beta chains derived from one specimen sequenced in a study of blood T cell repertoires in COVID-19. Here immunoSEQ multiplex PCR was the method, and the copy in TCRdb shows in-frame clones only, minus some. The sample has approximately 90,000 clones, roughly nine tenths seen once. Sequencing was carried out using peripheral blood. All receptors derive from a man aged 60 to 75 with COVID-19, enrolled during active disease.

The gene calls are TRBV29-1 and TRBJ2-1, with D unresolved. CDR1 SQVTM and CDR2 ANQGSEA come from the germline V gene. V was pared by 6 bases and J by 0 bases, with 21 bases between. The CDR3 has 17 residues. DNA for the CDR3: TGCAGCGTCCTCAAAACCCTAAAGATTAGCTCCTACAATGAGCAGTTCTTC. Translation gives CSVLKTLKISSYNEQFF.

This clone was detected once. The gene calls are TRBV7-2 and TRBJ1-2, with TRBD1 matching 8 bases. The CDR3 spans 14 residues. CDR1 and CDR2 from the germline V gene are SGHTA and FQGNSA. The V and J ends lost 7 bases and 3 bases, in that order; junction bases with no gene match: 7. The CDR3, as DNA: TGTGCCAGCACCCGGACAGGGAATGACTATGGCTACACCTTC. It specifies CASTRTGNDYGYTF.

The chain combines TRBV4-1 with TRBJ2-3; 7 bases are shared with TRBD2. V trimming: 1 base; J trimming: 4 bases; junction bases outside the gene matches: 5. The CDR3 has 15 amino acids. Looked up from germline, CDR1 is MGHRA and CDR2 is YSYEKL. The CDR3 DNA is TGCGCCAGCAGCCAAGGAGGGAGGGCCCCAGATACGCAGTATTTT. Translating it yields CASSQGGRAPDTQYF.